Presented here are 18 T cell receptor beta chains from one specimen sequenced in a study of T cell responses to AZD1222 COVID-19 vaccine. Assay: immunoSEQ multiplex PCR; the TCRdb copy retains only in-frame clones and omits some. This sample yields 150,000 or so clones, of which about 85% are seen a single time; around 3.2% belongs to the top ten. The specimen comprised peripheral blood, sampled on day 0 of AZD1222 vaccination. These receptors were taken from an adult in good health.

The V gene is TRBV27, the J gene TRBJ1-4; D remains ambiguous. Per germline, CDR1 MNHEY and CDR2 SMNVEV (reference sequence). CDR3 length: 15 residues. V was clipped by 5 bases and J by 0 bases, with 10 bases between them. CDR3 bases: TGTGCCAGCAGTGCCAGACGGACAACTAATGAAAAACTGTTTTTT. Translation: CASSARRTTNEKLFF.

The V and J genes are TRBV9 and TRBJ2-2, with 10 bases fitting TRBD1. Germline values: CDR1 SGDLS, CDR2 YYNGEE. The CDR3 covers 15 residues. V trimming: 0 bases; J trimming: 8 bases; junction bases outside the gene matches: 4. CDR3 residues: CASSVEGQGYGELFF. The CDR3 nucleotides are TGTGCCAGCAGCGTAGAGGGACAGGGGTATGGGGAGCTGTTTTTT.

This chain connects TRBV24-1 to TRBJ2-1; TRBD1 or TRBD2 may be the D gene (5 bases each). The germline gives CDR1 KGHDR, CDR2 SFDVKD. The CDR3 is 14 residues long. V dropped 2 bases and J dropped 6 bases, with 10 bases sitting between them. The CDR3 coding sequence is TGTGCCACCAGTGATTACCGGGGCAGCAATGAGCAGTTCTTC. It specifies CATSDYRGSNEQFF.

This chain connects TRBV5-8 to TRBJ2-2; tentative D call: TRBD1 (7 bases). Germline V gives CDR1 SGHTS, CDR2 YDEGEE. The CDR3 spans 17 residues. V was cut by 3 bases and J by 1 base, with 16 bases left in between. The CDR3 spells CASSYFRGALNTGELFF. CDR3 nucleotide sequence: TGTGCCAGCAGCTACTTCAGGGGGGCGCTGAACACCGGGGAGCTGTTTTTT.

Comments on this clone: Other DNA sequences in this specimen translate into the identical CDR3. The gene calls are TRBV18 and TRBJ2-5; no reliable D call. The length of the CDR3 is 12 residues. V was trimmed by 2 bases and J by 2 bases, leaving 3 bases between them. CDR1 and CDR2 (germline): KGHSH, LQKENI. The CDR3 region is CASSPSQETQYF. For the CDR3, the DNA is TGTGCCAGCTCACCAAGTCAAGAGACCCAGTACTTC.

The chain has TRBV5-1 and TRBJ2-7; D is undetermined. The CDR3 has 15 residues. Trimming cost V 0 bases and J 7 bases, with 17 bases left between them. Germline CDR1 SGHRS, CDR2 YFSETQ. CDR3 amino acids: CASSLVGRVTGEQYF. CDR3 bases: TGCGCCAGCAGCTTGGTTGGACGGGTAACGGGTGAGCAGTACTTC.

DNA for the CDR3: TGTGCCATCCTCAGTCATAACTCTGGAAACACCATATATTTT. The encoded protein is CAILSHNSGNTIYF. The V call is TRBV2, the J call TRBJ1-3, with D unresolved. Germline V lookup: CDR1 SNHLY, CDR2 FYNNEI. This CDR3 comprises 14 residues. Trimming left V 10 bases short and J 0 bases short, with 13 bases between.

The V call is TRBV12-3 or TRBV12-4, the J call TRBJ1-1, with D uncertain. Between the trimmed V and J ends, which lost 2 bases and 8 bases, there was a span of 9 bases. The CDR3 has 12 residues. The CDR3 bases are TGTGCCAGCAGTTTATTACCGGGAGAAGCTTTCTTT. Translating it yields CASSLLPGEAFF.

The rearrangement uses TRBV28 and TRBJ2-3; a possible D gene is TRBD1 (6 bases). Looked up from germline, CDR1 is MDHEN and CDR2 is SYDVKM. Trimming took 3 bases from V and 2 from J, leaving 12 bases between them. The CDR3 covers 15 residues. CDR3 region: CASSLQQGPTDTQYF. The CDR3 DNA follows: TGTGCCAGCAGTTTGCAACAGGGCCCCACAGATACGCAGTATTTT. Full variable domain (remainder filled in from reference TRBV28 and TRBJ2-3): DVKVTQSSRYLVKRTGEKVFLECVQDMDHENMFWYRQDPGLGLRLIYFSYDVKMKEKGDIPEGYSVSREKKERFSLILESASTNQTSMYLCASSLQQGPTDTQYFGPGTRLTVL.

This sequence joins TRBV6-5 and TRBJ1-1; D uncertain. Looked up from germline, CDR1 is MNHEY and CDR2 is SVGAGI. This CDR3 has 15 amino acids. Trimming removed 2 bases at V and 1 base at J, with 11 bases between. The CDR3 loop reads CASSYEPIGNTEAFF. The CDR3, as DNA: TGTGCCAGCAGTTACGAACCGATTGGGAACACTGAAGCTTTCTTT.

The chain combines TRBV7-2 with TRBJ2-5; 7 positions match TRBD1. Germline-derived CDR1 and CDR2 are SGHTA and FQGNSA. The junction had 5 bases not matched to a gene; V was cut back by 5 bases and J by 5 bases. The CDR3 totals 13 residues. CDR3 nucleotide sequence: TGTGCCAGCAGCAGACAGGGATGGGAGACCCAGTACTTC. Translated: CASSRQGWETQYF.

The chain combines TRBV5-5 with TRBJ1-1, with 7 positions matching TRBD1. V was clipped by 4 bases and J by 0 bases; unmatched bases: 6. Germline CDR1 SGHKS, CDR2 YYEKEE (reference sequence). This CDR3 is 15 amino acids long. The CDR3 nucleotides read TGTGCCAGCAGCCCTCTGACAGGGATGAACACTGAAGCTTTCTTT. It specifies CASSPLTGMNTEAFF.

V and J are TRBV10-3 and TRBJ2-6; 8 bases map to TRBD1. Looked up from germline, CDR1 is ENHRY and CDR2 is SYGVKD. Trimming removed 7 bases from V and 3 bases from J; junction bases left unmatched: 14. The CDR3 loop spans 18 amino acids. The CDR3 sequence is CAIKQPGQVLGGANVLTF. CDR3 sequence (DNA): TGTGCCATCAAGCAACCGGGACAGGTTCTGGGTGGGGCCAACGTCCTGACTTTC.

The CDR3: CAISEPAGATYEQYF. The DNA for the CDR3 is TGTGCCATCAGTGAACCGGCGGGGGCAACCTACGAGCAGTACTTC. V is TRBV10-3 and J is TRBJ2-7, with D tentatively TRBD2 (7 bases). V was pared by 3 bases and J by 2 bases, with 14 bases between. Germline values: CDR1 ENHRY, CDR2 SYGVKD. The CDR3 extends over 15 amino acids.

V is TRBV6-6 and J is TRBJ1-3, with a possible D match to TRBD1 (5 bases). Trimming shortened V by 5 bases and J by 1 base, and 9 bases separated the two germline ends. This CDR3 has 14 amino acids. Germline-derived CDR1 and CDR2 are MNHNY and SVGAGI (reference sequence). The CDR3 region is CASSPQGSGNTIYF. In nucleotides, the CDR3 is TGTGCCAGCAGTCCGCAGGGATCTGGAAACACCATATATTTT.

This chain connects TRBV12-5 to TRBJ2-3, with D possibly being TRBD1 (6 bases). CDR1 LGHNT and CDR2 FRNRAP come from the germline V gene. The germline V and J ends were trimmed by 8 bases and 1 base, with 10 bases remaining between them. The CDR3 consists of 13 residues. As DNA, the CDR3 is TGTGCTAGTTCCAAGGGGGGCACAGATACGCAGTATTTT. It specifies CASSKGGTDTQYF.

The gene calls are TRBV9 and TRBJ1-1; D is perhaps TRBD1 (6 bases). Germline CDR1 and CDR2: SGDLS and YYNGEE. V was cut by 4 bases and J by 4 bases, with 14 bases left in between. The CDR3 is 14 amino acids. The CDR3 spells CASSWVDRSTEAFF. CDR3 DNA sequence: TGTGCCAGCAGCTGGGTCGACAGGAGCACTGAAGCTTTCTTT.

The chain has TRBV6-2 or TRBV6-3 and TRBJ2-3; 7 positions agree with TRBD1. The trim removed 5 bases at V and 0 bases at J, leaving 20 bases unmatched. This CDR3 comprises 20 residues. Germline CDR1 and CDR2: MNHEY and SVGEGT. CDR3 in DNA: TGTGCCAGCAGTCACGATCCGGGACAGCCATATTCCCGGAGCACAGATACGCAGTATTTT. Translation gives CASSHDPGQPYSRSTDTQYF.